This entry lists 29 T cell receptor beta chains sequenced from one sample in a study of post-analysis software for immune sequencing data. Regarding the study as a whole: Included in a set of about five TRBV segments more frequent in patients than controls were TRBV5-6, TRBV5-1 and TRBV20-1.

The library was made from cDNA and included unique molecular identifiers. TCRdb re-analysed the PCR reads in MiXCR, keeping a single row per CDR3 protein. The sample has fewer than 550,000 distinct CDR3 sequences, roughly 34% seen once. For these TCRs, the target antigens are not known. The sequenced material came from blood. All receptors come from a girl under 18 with multiple sclerosis.

This clonotype has more than one count but fewer than ten. The CDR3 loop reads CASTRPRDRGRHGYTF. For the CDR3, the DNA is TGTGCCAGCACACGCCCCCGGGACAGGGGGCGACATGGCTACACCTTC. The chain has TRBV2 and TRBJ1-2; TRBD1 matches 12 bases. Germline CDR1 and CDR2: SNHLY and FYNNEI. There are 16 residues in the CDR3. The V gene end was trimmed by 7 bases and the J gene end by 6 bases; junction bases not matched to a gene: 12.

This chain links TRBV6-6 with TRBJ1-5, with a possible D match to TRBD1 (5 bases). The CDR3 runs to 15 residues. V lost 2 bases and J 4 bases, leaving 12 bases between the germline ends. Germline V CDR1 and CDR2: MNHNY, SVGAGI (reference sequence). The CDR3: CASSYAGGGNQPQHF. The CDR3, as DNA: TGTGCCAGCAGTTACGCTGGGGGGGGGAATCAGCCCCAGCATTTT.

J is TRBJ2-2 and V is TRBV5-1; a possible D gene is TRBD1 (6 bases). The CDR3 spans 14 residues. V was pared by 5 bases and J by 4 bases, with 12 bases between. Germline CDR1 is SGHRS and CDR2 is YFSETQ. CDR3 sequence reads: CASRPDRLTGELFF. The CDR3 nucleotides read TGCGCCAGCAGACCGGACAGACTCACCGGGGAGCTGTTTTTT. Full variable domain (remainder filled in from reference TRBV5-1 and TRBJ2-2): KAGVTQTPRYLIKTRGQQVTLSCSPISGHRSVSWYQQTPGQGLQFLFEYFSETQRNKGNFPGRFSGRQFSNSRSEMNVSTLELGDSALYLCASRPDRLTGELFFGEGSRLTVL.

This sequence joins TRBV12-3 or TRBV12-4 and TRBJ1-5; D remains unclear. The ends were cut back, 2 bases at V and 6 bases at J, with 8 bases in the middle. The CDR3 has 13 residues. CDR3 bases: TGTGCCAGCAGTTTAACTCCAGTTCAGCCCCAGCATTTT. Amino acid sequence: CASSLTPVQPQHF.

V gene TRBV7-2 combines with J gene TRBJ1-1, with 9 bases matching TRBD1. CDR1 is SGHTA and CDR2 is FQGNSA in the germline V gene. The CDR3 has 15 amino acids. V was clipped by 2 bases and J by 6 bases; unmatched bases: 7. The CDR3 coding sequence is TGTGCCAGCAGCTTAACCACAGGGGGCCACGCTGAAGCTTTCTTT. Translated, it gives CASSLTTGGHAEAFF.

The chain recombines TRBV2 with TRBJ1-1; D unresolved. Trimming removed 7 bases from V and 2 bases from J, with 11 bases in between. The germline gives CDR1 SNHLY, CDR2 FYNNEI. The CDR3 is 13 residues long. CDR3: CASMWAANTEAFF. The CDR3 bases are TGTGCCAGCATGTGGGCGGCCAACACTGAAGCTTTCTTT.

V gene TRBV3-1 combines with J gene TRBJ2-7, with no clear D. The CDR3 consists of 15 residues. Trimming removed 3 bases from V and 1 base from J, with 13 bases in between. Germline CDR1 is LGHDT and CDR2 is YNNKEL (reference sequence). CDR3 sequence reads: CASSHAPHRSYEQYF. In nucleotides, the CDR3 is TGTGCCAGCAGCCACGCCCCTCATCGATCCTACGAGCAGTACTTC.

Remarks on this clonotype: One junction end disagrees with the germline gene, perhaps due to a read error. The chain joins TRBV6-5 to TRBJ2-5; 9 bases are a match to TRBD1. In germline, CDR1 is MNHEY, CDR2 SVGAGI. The CDR3 is 16 residues long. The CDR3 DNA sequence: TGTGCCAGCAGTTTAGGACAGGGGATGGCCAAAAGCATTCAGTACTTT. This encodes CASSLGQGMAKSIQYF.

V and J are TRBV20-1 and TRBJ1-1; 9 positions match TRBD1. CDR1 is DFQATT and CDR2 is SNEGSKA in the germline V gene (reference sequence). The CDR3 sequence is 16 residues long. V gave up 6 bases and J gave up 0 bases; unmatched junction bases: 11. The CDR3 nucleotides are TGCAGTGCATTCGGCCCGGGGGACAGGGTGAACACTGAAGCTTTCTTT. This translates into CSAFGPGDRVNTEAFF.

The chain carries TRBV20-1 and TRBJ2-3, with TRBD2 identical over 7 bases. The germline gives CDR1 DFQATT, CDR2 SNEGSKA (reference sequence). V lost 0 bases and J lost 6; bases outside the gene matches: 9. CDR3 length: 15 residues. The CDR3 region is CSARDRAGLPDTQYF. The CDR3 nucleotides read TGCAGTGCTAGAGACCGAGCGGGGCTACCGGATACGCAGTATTTT.

The J gene is TRBJ1-2, the V gene TRBV19, with 8 bases matching TRBD1. CDR3 length: 14 residues. V dropped 3 bases and J dropped 7; count of bases not matched to a gene: 7. Germline-derived CDR1 and CDR2 are LNHDA and SQIVND (reference sequence). CDR3 DNA sequence: TGTGCCAGTAGTATTCAGGGGGCGAAGAGTGGCTACACCTTC. It translates to CASSIQGAKSGYTF.

The V call is TRBV19, the J call TRBJ1-5; 9 bases map to TRBD1. The germline gives CDR1 LNHDA, CDR2 SQIVND (reference sequence). The CDR3 extends over 13 amino acids. Trimming took 9 bases from V and 4 from J; bases not matched to a gene: 4. CDR3 residues: CASRDRENQPQHF. CDR3 sequence (DNA): TGTGCCAGCAGGGACAGGGAGAATCAGCCCCAGCATTTT. Full variable domain (rest looked up from reference TRBV19 and TRBJ1-5): DGGITQSPKYLFRKEGQNVTLSCEQNLNHDAMYWYRQDPGQGLRLIYYSQIVNDFQKGDIAEGYSVSREKKESFPLTVTSAQKNPTAFYLCASRDRENQPQHFGDGTRLSIL.

This clonotype was detected a few times. The gene calls are TRBV10-2 and TRBJ2-1, with 10 bases aligning to TRBD2. V dropped 8 bases and J dropped 0; count of bases not matched to a gene: 10. The CDR3 contains 17 residues. Germline V gives CDR1 WSHSY, CDR2 SAAADI. The CDR3 region has the DNA TGCGCCAGCTGGTCGGCTAGCGGGGGACCCTCCTACAATGAGCAGTTCTTC. Its protein product is CASWSASGGPSYNEQFF.

This clonotype was recorded a few times. The chain employs TRBV12-3 or TRBV12-4 and TRBJ2-1, with D possibly matching TRBD1 (5 bases). The CDR3 has 16 amino acids. V was trimmed by 1 base and J by 3 bases, leaving 13 bases between them. This CDR3 reads CASSLVGALLYNEQFF. CDR3 bases: TGTGCCAGCAGTTTAGTTGGGGCCTTACTCTACAATGAGCAGTTCTTC.

The J gene is TRBJ2-3, the V gene TRBV20-1, with 11 bases that match TRBD2. Germline V lookup: CDR1 DFQATT, CDR2 SNEGSKA (reference sequence). This CDR3 has 15 residues. V lost 6 bases and J lost 5; bases outside the gene matches: 10. The CDR3 coding sequence is TGCAGTGCACGGGGCCCTAGCGGGGGGCAAGATACGCAGTATTTT. Protein sequence: CSARGPSGGQDTQYF.

The CDR3 nucleotides are TGCAGTGCCACACTTGCGACCAGGACCGCGCTGGATAGCAATCAGCCCCAGCATTTT. This gives the protein CSATLATRTALDSNQPQHF. The chain has TRBV20-1 and TRBJ1-5; no clear D. Germline V gene sequence: CDR1 DFQATT, CDR2 SNEGSKA (reference sequence). V dropped 6 bases and J dropped 0 bases, with 27 bases sitting between them. The CDR3 is 19 amino acids.

The gene calls are TRBV6-6 and TRBJ1-2; D possibly corresponds to TRBD1 (6 bases). The V gene lost 11 bases and the J gene lost 8 bases, with 24 bases spanning the gap. This CDR3 has 14 amino acids. Germline CDR1 MNHNY, CDR2 SVGAGI (reference sequence). The CDR3 here is CALTKGEGSWGYTF. In DNA, the CDR3 is TGTGCCCTCACCAAGGGGGAGGGCTCCTGGGGCTACACCTTC.

This clonotype has a count of ten or more. V is TRBV3-1 and J is TRBJ2-5, with TRBD2 matching over 12 bases. CDR1 and CDR2 (germline): LGHDT, YNNKEL (reference sequence). This CDR3 contains 17 residues. V trimming: 3 bases; J trimming: 4 bases; junction bases outside the gene matches: 9. The CDR3 is CASSQPWRLAGVETQYF. The CDR3 bases are TGTGCCAGCAGCCAGCCCTGGCGACTAGCGGGGGTAGAGACCCAGTACTTC.

This clonotype was seen a few times. V and J are TRBV24-1 and TRBJ2-1; D remains unclear. This CDR3 is built from 15 residues. The V and J ends lost 3 bases and 5 bases respectively, with 13 bases between them. Germline V lookup: CDR1 KGHDR, CDR2 SFDVKD. The CDR3 nucleotides read TGTGCCACCAGTGATCCCCGAGGTGTAAACAATGAGCAGTTCTTC. This gives the protein CATSDPRGVNNEQFF.

This clonotype was recorded a few times. The chain recombines TRBV3-1 with TRBJ1-5, with D unclear. The CDR3 consists of 14 residues. Trimming pared 1 base from V and 3 bases from J, leaving 7 bases between. Germline V gives CDR1 LGHDT, CDR2 YNNKEL (reference sequence). The CDR3 reads CASSQGRINQPQHF. The CDR3, as DNA: TGTGCCAGCAGCCAAGGACGGATCAATCAGCCCCAGCATTTT.

This chain uses TRBV11-2 with TRBJ2-6; no definite D call. Trimming took 10 bases from V and 0 from J, leaving 7 bases between them. The germline V gene has CDR1 SGHAT and CDR2 FQNNGV. The length of the CDR3 is 13 residues. CDR3 sequence (DNA): TGTGCCACCGCCGGCTCTGGGGCCAACGTCCTGACTTTC. This translates into CATAGSGANVLTF.

This clonotype was seen ten or more times. The chain carries TRBV10-3 and TRBJ2-5, with D uncertain. V dropped 4 bases and J dropped 2 bases, with 11 bases sitting between them. The CDR3 runs 14 residues. Germline V gene lookup returns CDR1 ENHRY and CDR2 SYGVKD. The CDR3 DNA reads as TGTGCCATCAGTGGGTACGGAAGGCAAGAGACCCAGTACTTC. It encodes CAISGYGRQETQYF.

This clonotype is a singleton in its sample. The chain has TRBV12-3 or TRBV12-4 and TRBJ2-3, with D hard to call. The CDR3 is made up of 15 amino acids. V shed 4 bases and J shed 3 bases, with 14 bases lying between them. The CDR3, as DNA: TGTGCCAGCAGTTCCAGCCCTAGGAGAACAGATACGCAGTATTTT. This translates into CASSSSPRRTDTQYF.

J is TRBJ2-1 and V is TRBV12-3 or TRBV12-4, with 7 bases that match TRBD2. V lost 1 base to trimming and J lost 13 bases; unmatched junction nucleotides: 7. The length of the CDR3 is 13 residues. The CDR3 nucleotides are TGTGCCAGCAGTTTAGTTCGGGGGGAGACCCAGTTCTTC. Translating it yields CASSLVRGETQFF.

CDR3 in amino acids: CASTQGGLLETQYF. CDR3 bases: TGTGCCAGCACCCAAGGAGGGCTACTCGAGACCCAGTACTTC. The chain employs TRBV12-3 or TRBV12-4 and TRBJ2-5; D may be TRBD2 (6 bases). This CDR3 region has 14 residues. V lost 7 bases, J lost 5 bases, and 17 bases lay in between.

The J gene is TRBJ1-6, the V gene TRBV6-6, with D hard to call. Trimming left V 0 bases short and J 0 bases short, with 6 bases between. The V gene's germline CDR1 is MNHNY and CDR2 SVGAGI (reference sequence). CDR3 size: 16 residues. This CDR3 reads CASSYSGSSYNSPLHF. CDR3 nucleotide sequence: TGTGCCAGCAGTTACTCCGGCAGCTCCTATAATTCACCCCTCCACTTT.

This clonotype has a handful of counts. J is TRBJ2-3 and V is TRBV11-2; no definite D call. Per the germline V gene, CDR1 is SGHAT and CDR2 is FQNNGV. The V end was cut by 3 bases, the J end by 3 bases, with 16 bases between. This CDR3 is built from 16 residues. The CDR3: CASSFSGRSGTDTQYF. DNA for the CDR3: TGTGCCAGCAGCTTCTCAGGACGGTCCGGAACAGATACGCAGTATTTT. The variable domain in full, with the rest retrieved from reference TRBV11-2 and TRBJ2-3, is EAGVAQSPRYKIIEKRQSVAFWCNPISGHATLYWYQQILGQGPKLLIQFQNNGVVDDSQLPKDRFSAERLKGVDSTLKIQPAKLEDSAVYLCASSFSGRSGTDTQYFGPGTRLTVL.

A note on this clonotype: Compared with germline, one end of the junction differs, possibly owing to a read error. The chain uses TRBV5-1 and TRBJ2-3; D not resolved. This CDR3 has 14 residues. Germline assignment: CDR1 SGHRS and CDR2 YFSETQ. CDR3 in amino acids: CASSLNQRTDAQYF. As DNA, the CDR3 is TGCGCCAGCAGCTTGAACCAACGCACAGATGCGCAGTATTTT.

The chain recombines TRBV5-1 with TRBJ2-3; no clear D gene. Germline V CDR1 and CDR2: SGHRS, YFSETQ. The length of the CDR3 is 15 residues. V was clipped by 0 bases and J by 2 bases, with 10 bases between them. The CDR3 here is CASSLARTHTDTQYF. The CDR3 DNA follows: TGCGCCAGCAGCTTGGCCCGGACCCACACAGATACGCAGTATTTT.